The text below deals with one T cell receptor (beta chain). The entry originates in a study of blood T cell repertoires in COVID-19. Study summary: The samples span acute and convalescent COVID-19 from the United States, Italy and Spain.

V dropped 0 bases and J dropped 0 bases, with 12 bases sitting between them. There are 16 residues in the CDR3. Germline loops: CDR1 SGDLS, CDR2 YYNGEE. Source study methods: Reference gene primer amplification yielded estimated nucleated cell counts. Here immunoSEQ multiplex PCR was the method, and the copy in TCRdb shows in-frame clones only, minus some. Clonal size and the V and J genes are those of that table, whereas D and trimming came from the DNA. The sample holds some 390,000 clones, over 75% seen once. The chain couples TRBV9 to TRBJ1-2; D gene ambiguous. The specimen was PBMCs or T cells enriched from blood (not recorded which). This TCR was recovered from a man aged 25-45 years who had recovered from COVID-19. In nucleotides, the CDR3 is TGTGCCAGCAGCGTAGGGATACTAGAAGCTAACTATGGCTACACCTTC. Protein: CASSVGILEANYGYTF.